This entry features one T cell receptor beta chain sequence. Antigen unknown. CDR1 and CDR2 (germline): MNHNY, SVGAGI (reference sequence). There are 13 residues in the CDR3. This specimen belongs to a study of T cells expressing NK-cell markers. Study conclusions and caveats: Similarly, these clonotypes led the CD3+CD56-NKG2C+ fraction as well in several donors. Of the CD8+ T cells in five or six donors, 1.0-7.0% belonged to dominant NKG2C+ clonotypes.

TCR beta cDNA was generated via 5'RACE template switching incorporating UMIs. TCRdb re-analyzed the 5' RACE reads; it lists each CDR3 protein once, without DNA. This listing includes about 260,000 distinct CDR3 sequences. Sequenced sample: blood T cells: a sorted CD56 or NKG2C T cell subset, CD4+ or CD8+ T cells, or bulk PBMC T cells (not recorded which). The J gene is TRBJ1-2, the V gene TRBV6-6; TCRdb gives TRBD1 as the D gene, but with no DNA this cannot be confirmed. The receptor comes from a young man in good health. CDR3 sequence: CASSLAREDGYTF.